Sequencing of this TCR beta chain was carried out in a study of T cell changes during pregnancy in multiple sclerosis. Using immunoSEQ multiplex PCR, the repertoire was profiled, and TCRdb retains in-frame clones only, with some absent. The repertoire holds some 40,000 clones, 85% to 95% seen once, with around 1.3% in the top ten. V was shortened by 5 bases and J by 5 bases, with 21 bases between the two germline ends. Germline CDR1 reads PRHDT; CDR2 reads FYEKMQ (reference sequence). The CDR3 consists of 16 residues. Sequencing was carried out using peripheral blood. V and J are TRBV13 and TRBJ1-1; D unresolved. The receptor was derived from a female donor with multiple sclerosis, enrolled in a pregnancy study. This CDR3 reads CASSLIREGRRTEAFF. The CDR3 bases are TGTGCCAGCAGCCTTATCCGGGAAGGAAGAAGGACTGAAGCTTTCTTT.